Listed below are T cell receptor beta chains from one sample, sequenced in a study of shared T cell receptors in the human thymus. Here immunoSEQ multiplex PCR was the method, and the copy in TCRdb shows in-frame clones only, minus some. The table lists 550,000 to 800,000 clones, 70% to 90% of them singletons. These data were also filed under a second study, of human thymus T cells.

The sequenced sample consisted of thymocytes. The receptors come from a girl in the first two years of life with a congenital heart defect. The CDR3 runs from the conserved cysteine through the conserved F or W. D genes are given only for firm matches.

D,J,V,CDR3
-,TRBJ1-1,TRBV30,CACSGSWGQRNTEAFF
-,TRBJ2-6,TRBV19,CASSTSELTGANVLTF
TRBD1,TRBJ1-6,TRBV14,CASSQENELMGTENNSPLHF
-,TRBJ2-7,TRBV6-6,CASSLTGAHLKYEQYF
TRBD1,TRBJ1-1,TRBV5-1,CASGARQGWDTEAFF
TRBD1,TRBJ1-1,TRBV19,CASSRPVRGTTTEAFF
TRBD1,TRBJ2-7,TRBV12-5,CASGSDQGARNEQYF
-,TRBJ1-3,TRBV12-5,CASGEDGAGGNTIYF
-,TRBJ2-1,TRBV7-2,CASSLVSGTTAPNPNEQFF
-,TRBJ1-4,TRBV19,CASSIWLYEKLFF
TRBD2,TRBJ2-1,TRBV19,CASSTGLAGGRGNEQFF
TRBD1,TRBJ1-2,TRBV5-5,CASSHGPEQGAGIYTF
-,TRBJ2-7,TRBV28,CASSSRTGTLSYEQYF
-,TRBJ1-1,TRBV6-1,CASSEAYSGRLCVGFF
TRBD1,TRBJ1-1,TRBV5-6,CASSSRDRGTEAFF
TRBD1,TRBJ2-1,TRBV14,CASSQAIQGIRNEQFF
-,TRBJ1-5,TRBV7-6,CASSLGRQEANQPQHF
-,TRBJ1-2,TRBV5-1,CASSLVFPGTAFRYGYTF
TRBD1,TRBJ1-4,TRBV7-6,CASSHNPGQGQKLFF
-,TRBJ2-2,TRBV5-1,CASSLGAPGTGELFF
TRBD1,TRBJ1-2,TRBV9,CASSADRDYGYTF
TRBD2,TRBJ2-5,TRBV9,CASSVAAGGSETQYF
-,TRBJ2-3,TRBV6-6,CASSYTPPGGHTQYF
-,TRBJ1-3,TRBV5-1,CASSLDGRPSSGNTIYF
TRBD1,TRBJ2-7,TRBV10-3,CAISGTGSPYEQYF
-,TRBJ1-6,TRBV4-3,CASSQERTPRENSPLHF
TRBD1,TRBJ2-1,TRBV5-1,CASNLPQPGTGKDEQFF
-,TRBJ1-1,TRBV6-5,CASSYGRGPMNTEAFF